The clone carrying this T cell receptor (beta chain) was detected only once. Its antigen remains unknown. The data belong to a study of cytomegalovirus exposure and HLA in healthy donors. Study context: The 550 to 700 first-cohort repertoires and the 120 or so validation repertoires shared the same platform, a later analysis reported.

Using immunoSEQ multiplex PCR, the repertoire was profiled, and TCRdb retains in-frame clones only, with some absent. The sample yields some 56,000 clones, around 90% seen once. Separate from the roughly 700-subject first cohort, the 120-subject validation cohort was the one that the donors belonged to. The CDR3 consists of 14 residues. The junction had 6 bases not matched to a gene; V was cut back by 1 base and J by 5 bases. Germline V gene sequence: CDR1 SGHNT, CDR2 YYREEE (reference sequence). General study findings and limits: In vitro, a few CMV-associated chains proved specific for CMV antigens. The finding came from a later analysis; first-cohort TCR clusters tended to co-occur in the roughly 110 validation repertoires.

Sample: PBMCs. The rearrangement joins TRBV5-4 to TRBJ2-7; TRBD1 agrees at 7 bases. The receptor's source is a man aged 18 to 30 in good health and CMV-seronegative. The chain's CDR3 is CASSLNRGIDEQYF. Written as DNA, the CDR3 is TGTGCCAGCAGCTTGAACAGGGGCATCGACGAGCAGTACTTC.